Given below is one TCR beta chain in context. After removal of 0 bases from V and 7 bases from J, the junction contained 8 bases not matched to a gene. CDR1 is SGHVS, CDR2 FNYEAQ, per germline. This CDR3 region has 15 residues. The data were taken from a study of blood T cell repertoires in COVID-19. Produced via immunoSEQ multiplex PCR; TCRdb's table is partial and in-frame only. The table lists about 130,000 clones, around 87% of them singletons, with around 17% in the top ten. Sequenced sample: peripheral blood. The V call is TRBV7-6, the J call TRBJ2-7, with 8 bases lining up with TRBD2. The receptor comes from a woman aged 45-65 years who had recovered from COVID-19. The chain's CDR3 is CASSLAGRESGEQYF. CDR3 bases: TGTGCCAGCAGCTTAGCCGGGAGGGAGTCGGGGGAGCAGTACTTC.